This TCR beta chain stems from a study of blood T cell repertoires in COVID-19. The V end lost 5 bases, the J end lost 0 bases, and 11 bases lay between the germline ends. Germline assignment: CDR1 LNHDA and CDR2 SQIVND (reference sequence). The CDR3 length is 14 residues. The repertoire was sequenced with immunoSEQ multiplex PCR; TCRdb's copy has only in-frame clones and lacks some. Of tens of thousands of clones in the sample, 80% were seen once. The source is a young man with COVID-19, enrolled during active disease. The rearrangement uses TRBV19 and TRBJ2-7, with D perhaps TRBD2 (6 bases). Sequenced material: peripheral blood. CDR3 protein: CASSPASDSYEQYF. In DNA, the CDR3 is TGTGCCAGTAGTCCCGCTAGCGACTCCTACGAGCAGTACTTC.